This TCR beta chain was recorded in a study of CD4+ T cells in melanoma. Study-level points and caveats: Reportedly, melanoma neoantigen-specific CD4+ T cells showed varied differentiation states.

Clones were read by immunoSEQ multiplex PCR, and TCRdb kept only the in-frame ones, dropping some. The table records 15,000 or so clones, about 72% of them present only once. In the case of this clone: The antigen is unknown.

The length of the CDR3 is 14 residues. Losses at the gene ends were 4 bases for V and 5 bases for J; bases not matched to a gene: 2. Germline assignment: CDR1 KGHSH and CDR2 LQKENI. This TCR was recovered from a human donor with melanoma. The sequencing sample was made of cells from a culture (not recorded whether cultured in vitro). The chain is built from TRBV18 and TRBJ1-6; 7 nucleotides agree with TRBD1. This CDR3 reads CASSLQGNNSPLHF. CDR3 in DNA: TGTGCCAGCTCACTACAGGGGAATAATTCACCCCTCCACTTT.